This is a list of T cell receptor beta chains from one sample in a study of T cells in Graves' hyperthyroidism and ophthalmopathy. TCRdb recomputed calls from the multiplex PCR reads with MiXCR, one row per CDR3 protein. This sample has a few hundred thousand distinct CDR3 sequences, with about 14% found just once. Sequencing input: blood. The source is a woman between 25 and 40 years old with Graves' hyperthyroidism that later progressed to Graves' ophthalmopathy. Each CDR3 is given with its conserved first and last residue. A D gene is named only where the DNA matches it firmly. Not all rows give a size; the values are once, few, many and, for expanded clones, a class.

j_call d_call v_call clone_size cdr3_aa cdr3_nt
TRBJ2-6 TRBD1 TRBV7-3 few CASSPQTGGPSGANVLTF TGTGCCAGCAGCCCTCAGACAGGGGGCCCCTCTGGGGCCAACGTCCTGACTTTC
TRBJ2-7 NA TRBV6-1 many CASSTIGAKSEQYF TGTGCCAGCAGTACCATAGGGGCAAAAAGCGAGCAGTACTTC
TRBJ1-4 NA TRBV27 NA CASSFGWSPEGEKLFF TGTGCCAGCAGTTTCGGTTGGAGCCCCGAAGGCGAAAAACTGTTTTTT
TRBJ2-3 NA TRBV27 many CASSSLPPTRTSTDTQYF TGTGCCAGCAGTTCCTTACCCCCGACTAGAACTAGCACAGATACGCAGTATTTT
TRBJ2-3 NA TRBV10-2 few CASRLRAGTDTQYF TGCGCCAGCAGGTTACGGGCGGGCACAGATACGCAGTATTTT
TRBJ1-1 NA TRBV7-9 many CASSSLLEAFF TGTGCCAGCAGCTCTCTTCTAGAAGCTTTCTTT
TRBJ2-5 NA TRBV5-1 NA CASSMRDPLREETQYF TGCGCCAGCAGCATGAGGGACCCCCTGCGCGAAGAGACCCAGTACTTC
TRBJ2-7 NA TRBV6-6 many CASSYSWVTSYEQYF TGTGCCAGCAGTTACTCGTGGGTTACCTCCTACGAGCAGTACTTC
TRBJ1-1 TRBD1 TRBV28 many CASGTGDTEAFF TGTGCCAGCGGGACAGGCGACACTGAAGCTTTCTTT
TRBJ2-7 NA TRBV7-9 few CASSPRTAGNEQYF TGTGCCAGCAGCCCCCGGACAGCGGGGAACGAGCAGTACTTC
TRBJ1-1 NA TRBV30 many CAWSLGTEAFF TGTGCCTGGAGCTTGGGAACTGAAGCTTTCTTT